A selection of T cell receptor beta chains follows, all from one sample in a study of blood T cell repertoires in COVID-19. The data were produced by immunoSEQ multiplex PCR, yet TCRdb's version contains in-frame clones alone and is incomplete. The sample holds a few hundred thousand clones; about 87% are singletons and the top ten take under 2%. The sequenced sample consisted of peripheral blood. These receptors all come from a woman aged 30 to 39 with COVID-19, enrolled during active disease. Both conserved end residues are part of each CDR3.

cdr3_aa | v_call
CATSDPGLAGNTQYF | TRBV24-1
CASSSRTGSLDSPLHF | TRBV7-9
CASSHPQGATLNTEAFF | TRBV5-1
CASSFAGTGRGYTF | TRBV11-2
CASSLSRDRRLEYF | TRBV27
CASSPQGLGGYGYTF | TRBV6-5
CASSQGGLYTEAFF | TRBV3-1/TRBV3-2
CASSYGQSSGNTIYF | TRBV5-4
CSVTGGEARGYTF | TRBV29-1
CASSLGQDAEAFF | TRBV18
CASSPFWAGGYTF | TRBV27
CSASSPGLAGQETQYF | TRBV20-1
CASSQGIRETQYF | TRBV4-1
CASSSRLPQHF | TRBV5-8
CATSDYGTGVVEQFF | TRBV24-1
CASSAGTFSEQYF | TRBV25-1
CASSVEAGGYQETQYF | TRBV9
CASSVARGQWTDTQYF | TRBV9
CASSREGDQPQHF | TRBV2
CSASKESSYNSPLHF | TRBV20-1
CASSDSGVRTDTQYF | TRBV3-1/TRBV3-2
CASSPGTNFYNEQFF | TRBV19
CASSLSSGEKLFF | TRBV27
CASTGGRSLSYEQYF | TRBV2
CASSPREGRGDSPLHF | TRBV7-9
CASSFRTGGGTEAFF | TRBV28
CASSSRQIDTQYF | TRBV12-3/TRBV12-4
CAISEGQGSETEAFF | TRBV10-3
CASSRRVGRDYGYTF | TRBV5-6
CASSQLSGGGDEQFF | TRBV14
CATCLWAGNTIYF | TRBV24-1
CASSRGSVIDYGYTF | TRBV7-9
CASLTRDRGYLNTGELFF | TRBV27
CASSQGPGQYTDTQYF | TRBV3-1/TRBV3-2
CARRFGGGRGPVYGYTF | TRBV28
CASKIETGATYNEQFF | TRBV5-1
CASSSQGNEQFF | TRBV11-2
CASREGLPLNTEAFF | TRBV5-1
CASSPPADTEAFF | TRBV18